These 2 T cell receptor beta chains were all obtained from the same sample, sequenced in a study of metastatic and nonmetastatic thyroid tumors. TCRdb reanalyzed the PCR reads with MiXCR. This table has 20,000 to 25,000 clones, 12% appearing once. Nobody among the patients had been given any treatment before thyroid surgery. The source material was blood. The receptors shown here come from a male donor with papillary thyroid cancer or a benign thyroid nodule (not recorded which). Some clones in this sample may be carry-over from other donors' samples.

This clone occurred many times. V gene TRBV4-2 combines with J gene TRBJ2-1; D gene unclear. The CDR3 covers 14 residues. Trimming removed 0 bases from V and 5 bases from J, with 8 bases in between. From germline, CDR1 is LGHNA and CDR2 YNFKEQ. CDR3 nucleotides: TGTGCCAGCAGCCAAGATCTGCACGACAATGAGCAGTTCTTC. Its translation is CASSQDLHDNEQFF.

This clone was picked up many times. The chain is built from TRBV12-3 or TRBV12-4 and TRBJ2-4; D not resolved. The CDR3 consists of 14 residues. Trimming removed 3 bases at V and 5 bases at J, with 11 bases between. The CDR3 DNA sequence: TGTGCCAGCAGTTTCTCAGCGCTCCAAAACATTCAGTACTTC. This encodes CASSFSALQNIQYF.